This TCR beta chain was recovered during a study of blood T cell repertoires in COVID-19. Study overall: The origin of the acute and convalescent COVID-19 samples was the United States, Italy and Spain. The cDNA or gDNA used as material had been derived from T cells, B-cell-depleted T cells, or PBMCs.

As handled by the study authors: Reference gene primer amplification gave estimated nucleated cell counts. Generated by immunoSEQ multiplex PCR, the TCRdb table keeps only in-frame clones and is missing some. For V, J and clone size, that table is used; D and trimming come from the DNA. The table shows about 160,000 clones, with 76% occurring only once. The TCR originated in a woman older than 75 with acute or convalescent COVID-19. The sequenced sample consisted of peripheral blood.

The CDR3 DNA is TGTGCCTGGAGTGTACACCGAGCGTACGAGCAGTACTTC. Residues: CAWSVHRAYEQYF. This sequence joins TRBV30 and TRBJ2-7; no clear D. V dropped 0 bases and J dropped 4 bases, with 10 bases sitting between them. The length of the CDR3 is 13 residues. The germline gives CDR1 GTSNPN, CDR2 SVGIG (reference sequence).